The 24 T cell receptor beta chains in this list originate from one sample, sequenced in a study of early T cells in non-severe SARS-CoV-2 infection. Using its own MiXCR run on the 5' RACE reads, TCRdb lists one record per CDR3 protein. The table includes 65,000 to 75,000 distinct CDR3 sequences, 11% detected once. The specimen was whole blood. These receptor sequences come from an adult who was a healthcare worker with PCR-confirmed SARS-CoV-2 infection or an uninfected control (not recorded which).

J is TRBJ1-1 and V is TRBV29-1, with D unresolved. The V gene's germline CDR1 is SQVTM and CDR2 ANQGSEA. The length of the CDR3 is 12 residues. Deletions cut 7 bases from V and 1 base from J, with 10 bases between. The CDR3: CSGSRGNTEAFF. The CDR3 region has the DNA TGCAGCGGGAGCCGGGGGAACACTGAAGCTTTCTTT.

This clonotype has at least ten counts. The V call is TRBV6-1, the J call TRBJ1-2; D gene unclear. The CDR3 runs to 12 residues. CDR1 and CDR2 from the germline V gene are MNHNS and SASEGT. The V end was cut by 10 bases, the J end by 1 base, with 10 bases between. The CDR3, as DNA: TGTGCCACCACCTTCGTTAACTATGGCTACACCTTC. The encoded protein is CATTFVNYGYTF.

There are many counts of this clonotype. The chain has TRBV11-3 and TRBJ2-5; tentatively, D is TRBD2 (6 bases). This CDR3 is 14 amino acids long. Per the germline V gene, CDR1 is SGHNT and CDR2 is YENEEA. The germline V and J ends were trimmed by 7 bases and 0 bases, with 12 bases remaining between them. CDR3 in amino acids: CASTLDYYQETQYF. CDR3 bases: TGTGCCAGCACTCTGGACTATTACCAAGAGACCCAGTACTTC.

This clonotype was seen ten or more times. The CDR3 DNA reads TGCAGCGCCAATAACAGGGATTATGGCTACACCTTC. Translated, it gives CSANNRDYGYTF. V is TRBV29-1 and J is TRBJ1-2; D perhaps matches TRBD1 (6 bases). The CDR3 runs 12 residues. Trimming left V 7 bases short and J 5 bases short, with 14 bases between. CDR1 and CDR2 from the germline V gene are SQVTM and ANQGSEA.

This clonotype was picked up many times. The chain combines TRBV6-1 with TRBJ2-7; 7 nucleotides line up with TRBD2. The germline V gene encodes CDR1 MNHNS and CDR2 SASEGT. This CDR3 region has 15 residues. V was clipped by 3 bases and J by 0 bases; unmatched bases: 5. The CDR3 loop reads CASSEGGTFSYEQYF. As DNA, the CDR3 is TGTGCCAGCAGTGAGGGGGGGACTTTCTCCTACGAGCAGTACTTC.

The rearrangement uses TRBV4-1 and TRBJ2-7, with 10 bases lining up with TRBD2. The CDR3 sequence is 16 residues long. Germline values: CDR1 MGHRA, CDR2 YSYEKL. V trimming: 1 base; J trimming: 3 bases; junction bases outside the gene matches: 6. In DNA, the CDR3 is TGCGCCAGCAGCCAAGTTTTCACTAGCGGGGACTACGAGCAGTACTTC. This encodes CASSQVFTSGDYEQYF.

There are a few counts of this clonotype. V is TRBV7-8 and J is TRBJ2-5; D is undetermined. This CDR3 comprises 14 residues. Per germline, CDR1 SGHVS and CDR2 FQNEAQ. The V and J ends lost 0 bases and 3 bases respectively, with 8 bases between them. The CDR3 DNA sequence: TGTGCCAGCAGCTTAGCTAGCAGAAAAGAGACCCAGTACTTC. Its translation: CASSLASRKETQYF.

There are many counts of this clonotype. CDR3 nucleotides: TGTGCCAGCAACCTCCAGGGCTACGAGCAGTACTTC. Its protein product is CASNLQGYEQYF. J is TRBJ2-7 and V is TRBV6-1; D perhaps matches TRBD1 (5 bases). The CDR3 is 12 amino acids. Trimming removed 7 bases at V and 3 bases at J, with 10 bases between. The germline CDR1 and CDR2 sequences are MNHNS and SASEGT.

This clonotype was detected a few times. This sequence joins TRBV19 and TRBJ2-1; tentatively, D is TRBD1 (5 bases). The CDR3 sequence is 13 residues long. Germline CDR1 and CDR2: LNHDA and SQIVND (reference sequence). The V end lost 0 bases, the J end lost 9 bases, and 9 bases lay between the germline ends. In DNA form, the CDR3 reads TGTGCCAGTAGTATAGAGACAGTCGGTGAGCAGTTCTTC. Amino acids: CASSIETVGEQFF.

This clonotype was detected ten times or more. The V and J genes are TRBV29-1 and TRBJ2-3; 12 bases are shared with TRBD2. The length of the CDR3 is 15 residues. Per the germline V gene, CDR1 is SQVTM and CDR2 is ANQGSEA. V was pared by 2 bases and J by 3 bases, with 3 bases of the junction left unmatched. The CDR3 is CSVETSGRRTDTQYF. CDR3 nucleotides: TGCAGCGTTGAAACTAGCGGGAGGAGGACAGATACGCAGTATTTT.

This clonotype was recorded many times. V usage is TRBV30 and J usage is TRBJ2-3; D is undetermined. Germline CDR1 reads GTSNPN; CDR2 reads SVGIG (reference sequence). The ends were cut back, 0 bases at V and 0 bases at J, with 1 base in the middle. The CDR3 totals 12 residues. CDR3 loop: CAWSVSTDTQYF. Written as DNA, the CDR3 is TGTGCCTGGAGTGTGAGCACAGATACGCAGTATTTT.

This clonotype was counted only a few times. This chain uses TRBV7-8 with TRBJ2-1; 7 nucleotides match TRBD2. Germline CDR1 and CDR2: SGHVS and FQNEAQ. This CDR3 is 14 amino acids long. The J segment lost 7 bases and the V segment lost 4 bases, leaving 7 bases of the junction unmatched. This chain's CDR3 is CASSWGGVGNEQFF. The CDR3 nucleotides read TGTGCCAGCAGCTGGGGGGGAGTAGGAAATGAGCAGTTCTTC. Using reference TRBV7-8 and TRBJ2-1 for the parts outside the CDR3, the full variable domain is GAGVSQSPRYKVAKRGQDVALRCDPISGHVSLFWYQQALGQGPEFLTYFQNEAQLDKSGLPSDRFFAERPEGSVSTLKIQRTQQEDSAVYLCASSWGGVGNEQFFGPGTRLTVL.

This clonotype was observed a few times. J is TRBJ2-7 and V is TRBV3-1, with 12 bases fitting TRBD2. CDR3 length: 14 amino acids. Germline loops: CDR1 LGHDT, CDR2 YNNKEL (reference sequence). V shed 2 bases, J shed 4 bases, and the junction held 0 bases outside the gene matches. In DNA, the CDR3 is TGTGCCAGCAGCCAACTAGCGGGAGGGTACGAGCAGTACTTC. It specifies CASSQLAGGYEQYF.

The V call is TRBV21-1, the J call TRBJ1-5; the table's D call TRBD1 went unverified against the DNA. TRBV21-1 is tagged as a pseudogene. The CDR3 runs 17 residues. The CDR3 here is CASSRYEQGAGNQPQHF. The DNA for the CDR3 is TGTGCCAGCAGCCGTTACGAGCAGGGGGCTGGCAATCAGCCCCAGCATTTT.

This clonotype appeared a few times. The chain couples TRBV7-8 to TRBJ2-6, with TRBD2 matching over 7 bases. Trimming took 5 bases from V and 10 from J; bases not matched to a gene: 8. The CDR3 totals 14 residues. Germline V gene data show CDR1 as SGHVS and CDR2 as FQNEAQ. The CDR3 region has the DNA TGTGCCAGCAGCCTAAGCGGGACCCGGAACGTCCTGACTTTC. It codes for CASSLSGTRNVLTF.

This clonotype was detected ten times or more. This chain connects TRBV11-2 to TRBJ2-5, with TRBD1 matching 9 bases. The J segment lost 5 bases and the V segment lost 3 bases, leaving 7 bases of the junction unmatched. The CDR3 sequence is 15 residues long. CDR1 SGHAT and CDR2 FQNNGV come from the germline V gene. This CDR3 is CASSFTRGTGETQYF. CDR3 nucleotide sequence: TGTGCCAGCAGCTTCACCCGGGGGACAGGGGAGACCCAGTACTTC.

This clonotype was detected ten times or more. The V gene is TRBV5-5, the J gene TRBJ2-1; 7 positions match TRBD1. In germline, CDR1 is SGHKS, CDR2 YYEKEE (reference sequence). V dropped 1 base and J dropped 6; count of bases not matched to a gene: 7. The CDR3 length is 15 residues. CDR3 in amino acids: CASSLTGAAVNEQFF. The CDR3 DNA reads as TGTGCCAGCAGCTTGACAGGGGCCGCTGTCAATGAGCAGTTCTTC.

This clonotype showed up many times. The CDR3 loop is CASSTGVNTEAFF. For the CDR3, the DNA is TGCGCCAGCAGCACTGGAGTGAACACTGAAGCTTTCTTT. The chain combines TRBV10-2 with TRBJ1-1; D gene ambiguous. V was clipped by 6 bases and J by 0 bases, with 8 bases between them. The CDR3 runs 13 residues. The germline CDR1 and CDR2 sequences are WSHSY and SAAADI.

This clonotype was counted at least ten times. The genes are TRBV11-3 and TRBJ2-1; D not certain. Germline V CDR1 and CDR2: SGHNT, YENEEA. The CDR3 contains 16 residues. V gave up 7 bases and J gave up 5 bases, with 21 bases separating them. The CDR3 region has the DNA TGTGCCAGCACCCCACACGCGATTAGCAGCAACAATGAGCAGTTCTTC. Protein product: CASTPHAISSNNEQFF.

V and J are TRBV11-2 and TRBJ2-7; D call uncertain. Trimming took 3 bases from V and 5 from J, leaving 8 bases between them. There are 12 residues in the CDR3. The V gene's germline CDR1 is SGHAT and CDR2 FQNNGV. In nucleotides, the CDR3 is TGTGCCAGCAGCTTTTTTTCGAACGAGCAGTACTTC. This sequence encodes CASSFFSNEQYF.

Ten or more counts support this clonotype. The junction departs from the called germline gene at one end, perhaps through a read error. CDR3 amino acids: CASSLATHEKLFF. CDR3 nucleotide sequence: TGTGCCAGCAGCCTAGCCACTCATGAAAAACTGTTTTTT. The chain links TRBV7-9 to TRBJ1-4, with D hard to call. The CDR3 runs to 13 residues. In germline, CDR1 is SEHNR, CDR2 FQNEAQ (reference sequence).

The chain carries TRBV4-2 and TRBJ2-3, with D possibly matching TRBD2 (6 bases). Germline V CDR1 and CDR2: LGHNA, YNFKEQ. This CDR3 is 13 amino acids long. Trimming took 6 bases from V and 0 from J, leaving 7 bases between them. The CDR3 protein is CASRGTSTDTQYF. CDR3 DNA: TGTGCCAGCAGGGGGACTAGCACAGATACGCAGTATTTT.

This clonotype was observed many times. This CDR3 reads CASSSSGTWNIQYF. The CDR3 bases are TGTGCCAGCAGCTCGTCCGGGACATGGAACATTCAGTACTTC. The rearrangement joins TRBV7-9 to TRBJ2-4; maybe TRBD1 (6 bases). The CDR3 has 14 residues. The V and J ends lost 4 bases and 7 bases respectively, with 14 bases between them. CDR1 and CDR2 from the germline V gene are SEHNR and FQNEAQ (reference sequence).

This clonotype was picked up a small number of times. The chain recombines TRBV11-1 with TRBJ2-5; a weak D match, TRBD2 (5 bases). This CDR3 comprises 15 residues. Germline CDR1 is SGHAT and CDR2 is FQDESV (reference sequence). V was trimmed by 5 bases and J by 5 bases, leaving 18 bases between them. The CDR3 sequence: CASSDPRSGGETQYF. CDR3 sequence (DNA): TGTGCCAGCAGCGATCCCCGCAGCGGCGGGGAGACCCAGTACTTC.